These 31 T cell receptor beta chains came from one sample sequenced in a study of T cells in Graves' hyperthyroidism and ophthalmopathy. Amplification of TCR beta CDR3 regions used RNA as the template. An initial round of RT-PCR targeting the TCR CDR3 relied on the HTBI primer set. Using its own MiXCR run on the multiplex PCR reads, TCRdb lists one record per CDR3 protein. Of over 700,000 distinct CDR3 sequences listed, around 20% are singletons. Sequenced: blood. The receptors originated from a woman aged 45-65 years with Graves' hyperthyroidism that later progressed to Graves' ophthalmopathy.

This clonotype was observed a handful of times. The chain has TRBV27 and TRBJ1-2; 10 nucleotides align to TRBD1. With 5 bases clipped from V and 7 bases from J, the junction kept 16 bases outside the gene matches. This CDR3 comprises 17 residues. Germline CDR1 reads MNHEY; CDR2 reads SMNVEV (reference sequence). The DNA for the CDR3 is TGTGCCAGCAGTAAAGATAGGGGGGACAGGGGAACATCTGGCTACACCTTC. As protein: CASSKDRGDRGTSGYTF.

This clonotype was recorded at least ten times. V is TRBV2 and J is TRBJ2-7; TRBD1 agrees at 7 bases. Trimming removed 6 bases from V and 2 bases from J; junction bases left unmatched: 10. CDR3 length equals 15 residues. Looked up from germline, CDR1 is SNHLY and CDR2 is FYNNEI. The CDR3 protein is CASSPLRQGAYEQYF. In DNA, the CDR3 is TGTGCCAGCAGCCCCCTCCGGCAGGGGGCCTACGAGCAGTACTTC. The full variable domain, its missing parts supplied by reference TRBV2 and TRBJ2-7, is EPEVTQTPSHQVTQMGQEVILRCVPISNHLYFYWYRQILGQKVEFLVSFYNNEISEKSEIFDDQFSVERPDGSNFTLKIRSTKLEDSAMYFCASSPLRQGAYEQYFGPGTRLTVT.

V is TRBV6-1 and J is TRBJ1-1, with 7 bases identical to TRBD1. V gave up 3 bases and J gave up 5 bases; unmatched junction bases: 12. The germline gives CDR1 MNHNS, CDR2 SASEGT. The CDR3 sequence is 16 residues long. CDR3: CASSDRQGGFSTEAFF. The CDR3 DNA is TGTGCCAGCAGTGACCGACAGGGTGGGTTTAGTACTGAAGCTTTCTTT.

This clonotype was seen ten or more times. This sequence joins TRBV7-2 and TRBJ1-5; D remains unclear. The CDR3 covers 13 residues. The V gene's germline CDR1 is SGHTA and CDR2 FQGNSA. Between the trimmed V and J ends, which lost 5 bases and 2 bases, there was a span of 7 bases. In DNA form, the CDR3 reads TGTGCCAGCAGCCGAGACGGCAATCAGCCCCAGCATTTT. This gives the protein CASSRDGNQPQHF.

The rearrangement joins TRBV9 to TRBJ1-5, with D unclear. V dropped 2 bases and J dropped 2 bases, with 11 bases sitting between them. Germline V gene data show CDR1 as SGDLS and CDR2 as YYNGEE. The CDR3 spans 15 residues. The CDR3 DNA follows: TGTGCCAGCAGCGTGGACCGGGCACGCAATCAGCCCCAGCATTTT. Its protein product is CASSVDRARNQPQHF. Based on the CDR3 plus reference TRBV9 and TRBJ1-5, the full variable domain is DSGVTQTPKHLITATGQRVTLRCSPRSGDLSVYWYQQSLDQGLQFLIQYYNGEERAKGNILERFSAQQFPDLHSELNLSSLELGDSALYFCASSVDRARNQPQHFGDGTRLSIL.

The CDR3: CASSIPGQGTEETQYF. The CDR3 nucleotides read TGTGCCAGTAGTATCCCGGGACAGGGAACGGAAGAGACCCAGTACTTC. The V and J genes are TRBV19 and TRBJ2-5; the match to TRBD1 covers 9 bases. This CDR3 is 16 amino acids long. The V segment lost 3 bases and the J segment 3 bases; nucleotides outside the gene matches: 8. The germline CDR1 and CDR2 sequences are LNHDA and SQIVND (reference sequence).

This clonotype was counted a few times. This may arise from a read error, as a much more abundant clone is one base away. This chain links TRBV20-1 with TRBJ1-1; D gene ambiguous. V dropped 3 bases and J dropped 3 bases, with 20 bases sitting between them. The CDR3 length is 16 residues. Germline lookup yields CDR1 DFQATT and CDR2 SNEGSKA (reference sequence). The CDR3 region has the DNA TGCAGTGCTAGGGAGATTTCCGAATTATCATACACTGAAGCTTTCTTT. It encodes CSAREISELSYTEAFF.

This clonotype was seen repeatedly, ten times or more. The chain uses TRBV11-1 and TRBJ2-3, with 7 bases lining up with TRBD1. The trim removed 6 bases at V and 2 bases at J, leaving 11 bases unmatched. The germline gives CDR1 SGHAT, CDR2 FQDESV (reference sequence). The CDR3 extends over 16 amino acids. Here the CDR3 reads CASRQQGSSNTDTQYF. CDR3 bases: TGTGCCAGCAGACAACAGGGGTCCTCCAACACAGATACGCAGTATTTT. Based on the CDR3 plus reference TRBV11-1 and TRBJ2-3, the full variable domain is EAEVAQSPRYKITEKSQAVAFWCDPISGHATLYWYRQILGQGPELLVQFQDESVVDDSQLPKDRFSAERLKGVDSTLKIQPAELGDSAMYLCASRQQGSSNTDTQYFGPGTRLTVL.

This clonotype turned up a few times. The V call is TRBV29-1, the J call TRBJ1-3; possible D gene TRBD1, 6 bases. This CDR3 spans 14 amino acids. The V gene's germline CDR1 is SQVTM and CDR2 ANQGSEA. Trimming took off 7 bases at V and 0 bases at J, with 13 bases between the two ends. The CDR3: CSAPGQDSGNTIYF. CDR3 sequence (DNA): TGCAGCGCCCCGGGACAAGACTCTGGAAACACCATATATTTT.

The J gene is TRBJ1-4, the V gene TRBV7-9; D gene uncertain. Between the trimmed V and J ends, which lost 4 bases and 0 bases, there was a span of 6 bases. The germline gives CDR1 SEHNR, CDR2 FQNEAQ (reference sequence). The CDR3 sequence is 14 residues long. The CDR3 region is CASSWTTTNEKLFF. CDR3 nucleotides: TGTGCCAGCAGCTGGACCACAACTAATGAAAAACTGTTTTTT. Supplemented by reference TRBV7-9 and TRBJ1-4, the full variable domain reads DTGVSQNPRHKITKRGQNVTFRCDPISEHNRLYWYRQTLGQGPEFLTYFQNEAQLEKSRLLSDRFSAERPKGSFSTLEIQRTEQGDSAMYLCASSWTTTNEKLFFGSGTQLSVL.

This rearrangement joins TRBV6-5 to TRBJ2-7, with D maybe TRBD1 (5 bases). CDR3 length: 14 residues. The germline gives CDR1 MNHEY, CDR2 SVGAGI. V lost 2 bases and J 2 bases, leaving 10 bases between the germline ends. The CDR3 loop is CASSYGDSTYEQYF. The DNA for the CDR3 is TGTGCCAGCAGTTACGGTGACAGCACCTACGAGCAGTACTTC.

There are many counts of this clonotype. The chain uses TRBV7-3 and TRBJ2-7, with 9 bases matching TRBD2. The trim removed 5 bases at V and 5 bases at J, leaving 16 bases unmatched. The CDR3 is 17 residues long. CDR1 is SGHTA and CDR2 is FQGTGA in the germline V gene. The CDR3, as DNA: TGTGCCAGCAGCGTCGATACTTCTGGCGGGGGGGCCAACGAGCAGTACTTC. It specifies CASSVDTSGGGANEQYF.

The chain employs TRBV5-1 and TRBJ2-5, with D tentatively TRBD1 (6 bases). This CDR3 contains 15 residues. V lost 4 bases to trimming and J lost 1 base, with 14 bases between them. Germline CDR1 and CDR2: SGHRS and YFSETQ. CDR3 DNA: TGCGCCAGCAGCCTCCTAGGACAGTCCCAAGAGACCCAGTACTTC. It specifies CASSLLGQSQETQYF.

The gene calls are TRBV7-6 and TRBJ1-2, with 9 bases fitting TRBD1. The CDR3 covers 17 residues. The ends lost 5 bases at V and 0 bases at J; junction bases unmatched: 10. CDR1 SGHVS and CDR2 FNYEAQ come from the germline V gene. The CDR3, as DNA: TGTGCCAGCAGCCCCCAGGGACAGGGTTCTGCTAACTATGGCTACACCTTC. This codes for CASSPQGQGSANYGYTF.

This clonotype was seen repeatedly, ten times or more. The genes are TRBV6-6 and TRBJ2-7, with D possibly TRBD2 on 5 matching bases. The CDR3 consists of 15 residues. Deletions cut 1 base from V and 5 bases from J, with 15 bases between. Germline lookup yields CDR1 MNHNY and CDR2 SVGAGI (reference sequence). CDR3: CASSYWPRGRDEQYF. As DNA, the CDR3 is TGTGCCAGCAGTTACTGGCCGCGAGGGCGCGACGAGCAGTACTTC.

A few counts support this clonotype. This chain's CDR3 is CASSGIQQSSGANVLTF. In nucleotides, the CDR3 is TGTGCCAGCAGTGGAATCCAACAGAGCTCTGGGGCCAACGTCCTGACTTTC. The J gene is TRBJ2-6, the V gene TRBV6-1; the D is unclear. Per the germline V gene, CDR1 is MNHNS and CDR2 is SASEGT. The CDR3 runs 17 residues. Trimming stripped 4 bases from V and 0 bases from J, with 13 bases between.

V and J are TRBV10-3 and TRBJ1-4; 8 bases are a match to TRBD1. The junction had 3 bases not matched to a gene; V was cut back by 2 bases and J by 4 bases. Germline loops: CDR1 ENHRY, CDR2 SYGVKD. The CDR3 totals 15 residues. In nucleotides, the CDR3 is TGTGCCATCAGTGAGGGACAGGGAGATAATGAAAAACTGTTTTTT. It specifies CAISEGQGDNEKLFF.

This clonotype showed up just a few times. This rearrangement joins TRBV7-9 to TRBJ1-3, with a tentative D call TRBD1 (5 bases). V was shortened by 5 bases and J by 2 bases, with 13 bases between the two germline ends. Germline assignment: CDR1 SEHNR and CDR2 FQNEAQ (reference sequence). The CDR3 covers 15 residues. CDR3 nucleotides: TGTGCCAGCAGCGCCGTGGCCAGGGCTGGAAACACCATATATTTT. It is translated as CASSAVARAGNTIYF.

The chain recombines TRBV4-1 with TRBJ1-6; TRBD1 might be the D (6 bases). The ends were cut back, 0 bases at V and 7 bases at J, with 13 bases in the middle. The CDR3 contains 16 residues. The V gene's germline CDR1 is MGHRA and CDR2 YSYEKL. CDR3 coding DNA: TGCGCCAGCAGCCAAGATCGGGGGCAGAAAAATTCACCCCTCCACTTT. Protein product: CASSQDRGQKNSPLHF.

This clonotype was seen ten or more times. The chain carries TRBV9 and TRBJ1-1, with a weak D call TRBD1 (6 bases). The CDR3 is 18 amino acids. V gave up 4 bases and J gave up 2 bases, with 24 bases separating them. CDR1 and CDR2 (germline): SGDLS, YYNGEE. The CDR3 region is CASSTDSSGTPYNTEAFF. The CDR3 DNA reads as TGTGCCAGCAGCACCGACTCATCCGGGACACCATACAACACTGAAGCTTTCTTT. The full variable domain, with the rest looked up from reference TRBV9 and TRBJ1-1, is DSGVTQTPKHLITATGQRVTLRCSPRSGDLSVYWYQQSLDQGLQFLIQYYNGEERAKGNILERFSAQQFPDLHSELNLSSLELGDSALYFCASSTDSSGTPYNTEAFFGQGTRLTVV.

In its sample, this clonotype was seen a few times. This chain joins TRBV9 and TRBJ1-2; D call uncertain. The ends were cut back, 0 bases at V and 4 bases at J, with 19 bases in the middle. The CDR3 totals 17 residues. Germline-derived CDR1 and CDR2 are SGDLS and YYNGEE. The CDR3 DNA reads TGTGCCAGCAGCGTAGCGGATTTGGGAGGGCCGACCTATGGCTACACCTTC. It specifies CASSVADLGGPTYGYTF.

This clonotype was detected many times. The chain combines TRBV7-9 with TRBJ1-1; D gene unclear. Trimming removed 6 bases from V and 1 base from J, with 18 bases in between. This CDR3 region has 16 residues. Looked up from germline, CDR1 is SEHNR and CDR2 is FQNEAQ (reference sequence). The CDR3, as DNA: TGTGCCAGCAGTTCCCCCATTCGGGGTCCGAACACTGAAGCTTTCTTT. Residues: CASSSPIRGPNTEAFF.

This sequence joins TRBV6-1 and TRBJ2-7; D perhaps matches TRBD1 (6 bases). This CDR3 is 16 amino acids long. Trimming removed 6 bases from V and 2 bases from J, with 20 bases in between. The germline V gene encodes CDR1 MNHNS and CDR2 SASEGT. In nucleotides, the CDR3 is TGTGCCAGCAGAGGACCGACAGGCCACTTCGCCTACGAGCAGTACTTC. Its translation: CASRGPTGHFAYEQYF.

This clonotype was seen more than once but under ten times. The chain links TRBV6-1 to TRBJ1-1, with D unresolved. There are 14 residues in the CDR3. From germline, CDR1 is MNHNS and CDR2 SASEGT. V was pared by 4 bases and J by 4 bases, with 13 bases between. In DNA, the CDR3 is TGTGCCAGCAGTGTTCGGCTTGGAGGCACTGAAGCTTTCTTT. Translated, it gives CASSVRLGGTEAFF.

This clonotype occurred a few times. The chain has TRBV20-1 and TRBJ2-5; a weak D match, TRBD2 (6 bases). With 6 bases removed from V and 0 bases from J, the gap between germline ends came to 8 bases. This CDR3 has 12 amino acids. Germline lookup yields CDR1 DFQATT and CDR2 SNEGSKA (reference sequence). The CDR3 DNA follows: TGCAGTGCGCGGGGACACCAAGAGACCCAGTACTTC. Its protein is CSARGHQETQYF.

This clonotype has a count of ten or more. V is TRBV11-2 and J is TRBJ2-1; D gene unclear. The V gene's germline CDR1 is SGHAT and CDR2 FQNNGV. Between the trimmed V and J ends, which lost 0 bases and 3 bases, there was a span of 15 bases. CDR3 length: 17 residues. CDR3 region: CASSLDLGLRVYNEQFF. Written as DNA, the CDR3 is TGTGCCAGCAGCTTAGATCTGGGCCTGAGAGTCTACAATGAGCAGTTCTTC.

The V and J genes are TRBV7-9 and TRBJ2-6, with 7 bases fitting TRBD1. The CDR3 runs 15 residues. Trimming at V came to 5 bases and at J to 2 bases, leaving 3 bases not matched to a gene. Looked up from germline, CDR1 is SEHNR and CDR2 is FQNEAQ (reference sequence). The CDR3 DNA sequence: TGTGCCAGCAGCCAAGGGGGCCCTGGGGCCAACGTCCTGACTTTC. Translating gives CASSQGGPGANVLTF.

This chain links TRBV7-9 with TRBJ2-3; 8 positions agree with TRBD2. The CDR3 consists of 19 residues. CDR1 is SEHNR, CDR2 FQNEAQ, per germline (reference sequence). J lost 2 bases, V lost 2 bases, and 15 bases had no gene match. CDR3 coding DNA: TGTGCCAGCAGCTTAACACAGACGGTAACTAGCGGCCCCACAGATACGCAGTATTTT. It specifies CASSLTQTVTSGPTDTQYF.

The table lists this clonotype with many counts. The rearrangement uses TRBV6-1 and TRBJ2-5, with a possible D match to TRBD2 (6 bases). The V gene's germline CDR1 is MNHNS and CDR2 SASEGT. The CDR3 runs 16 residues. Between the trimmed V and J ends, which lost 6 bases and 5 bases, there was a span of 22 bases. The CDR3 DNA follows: TGTGCCAGCAGACCAACCGGGACTGGACTGCGGGAGACCCAGTACTTC. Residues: CASRPTGTGLRETQYF.

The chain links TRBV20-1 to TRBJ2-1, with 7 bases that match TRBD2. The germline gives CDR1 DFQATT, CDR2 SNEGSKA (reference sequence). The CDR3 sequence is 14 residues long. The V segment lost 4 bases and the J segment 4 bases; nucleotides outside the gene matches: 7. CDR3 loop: CSATTLGGYNEQFF. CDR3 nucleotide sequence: TGCAGTGCTACCACACTGGGGGGGTACAATGAGCAGTTCTTC.

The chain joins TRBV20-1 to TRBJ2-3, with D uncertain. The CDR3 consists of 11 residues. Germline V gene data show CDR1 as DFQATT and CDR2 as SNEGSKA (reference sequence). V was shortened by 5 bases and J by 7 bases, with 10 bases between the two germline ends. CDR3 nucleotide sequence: TGCAGTGCTCGCGTACTAAATACGCAGTATTTT. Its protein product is CSARVLNTQYF.